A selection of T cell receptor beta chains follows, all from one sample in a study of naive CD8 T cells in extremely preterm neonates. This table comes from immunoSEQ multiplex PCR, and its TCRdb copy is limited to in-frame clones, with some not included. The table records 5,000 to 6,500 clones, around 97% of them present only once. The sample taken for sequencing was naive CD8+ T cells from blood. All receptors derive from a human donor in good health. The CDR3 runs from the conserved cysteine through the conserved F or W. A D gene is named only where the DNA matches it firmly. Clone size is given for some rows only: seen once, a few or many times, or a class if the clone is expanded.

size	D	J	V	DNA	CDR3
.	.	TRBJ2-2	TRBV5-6	TGTGCCAGCAGCTTCGAGGTCGGGGAGCTGTTTTTT	CASSFEVGELFF
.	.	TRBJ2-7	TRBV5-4	TGTGCCAGCAGCTGGGTGAGGGCAGGGGCAACCTACGAGCAGTACTTC	CASSWVRAGATYEQYF
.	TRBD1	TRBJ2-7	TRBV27	TGTGCCAGCAGTTTCCGGGACAGTCCACCCTACGAGCAGTACTTC	CASSFRDSPPYEQYF
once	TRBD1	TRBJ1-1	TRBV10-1	TGCGCCAGCAGCACCCGGACAGGGGGCGTTTGTACTGAAGCTTTCTTT	CASSTRTGGVCTEAFF
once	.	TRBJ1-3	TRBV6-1	TGTGCCAGCAGTGAAGACAGGCATCGAAGAAACACCATATATTTT	CASSEDRHRRNTIYF
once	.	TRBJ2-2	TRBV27	TGTGCCAGCAGTTCGACTTCGAACACCGGGGAGCTGTTTTTT	CASSSTSNTGELFF
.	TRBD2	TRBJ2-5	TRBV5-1	TGCGCCAGCAGCTTGGGGCTAGCGGGCAACCAAGAGACCCAGTACTTC	CASSLGLAGNQETQYF
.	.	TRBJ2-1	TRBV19	TGTGCCAGTAGTATAGCCTCCCTCTCCGGGAGCTCCTACAATGAGCAGTTCTTC	CASSIASLSGSSYNEQFF
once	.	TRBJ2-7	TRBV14	TGTGCCAGCAGCCCAACCATCTACGAGCAGTACTTC	CASSPTIYEQYF
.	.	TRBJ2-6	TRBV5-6	TGTGCCAGCACCAAACAGGGCTGGGGGGCCAACGTCCTGACTTTC	CASTKQGWGANVLTF
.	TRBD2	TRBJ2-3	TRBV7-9	TGTGCCAGCAGCACTATCACGACTAGCGGGAGAACAGATACGCAGTATTTT	CASSTITTSGRTDTQYF
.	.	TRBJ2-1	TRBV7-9	TGTGCCACCCTGGGGCTAGGGCCAGGTACCCCCTCCTACAATGAGCAGTTCTTC	CATLGLGPGTPSYNEQFF
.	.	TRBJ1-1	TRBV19	TGTGCCAGTAGTAGTCAGGGGAACACTGAAGCTTTCTTT	CASSSQGNTEAFF
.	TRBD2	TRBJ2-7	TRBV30	TGTGCCCAACGGGAGGGCCTCAACGAGCAGTACTTC	CAQREGLNEQYF
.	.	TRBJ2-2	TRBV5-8	TGTGCCAACTACAGGTGGGGGAACACCGGGGAGCTGTTTTTT	CANYRWGNTGELFF
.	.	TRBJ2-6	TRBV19	TGTGCCAGTAGTATTACGGGATCTGGGGCCAACGTCCTGACTTTC	CASSITGSGANVLTF
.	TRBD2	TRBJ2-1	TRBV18	TGTGCCAGCTCACCCGAGGGACTAGCGGGAGTTAATGAGCAGTTCTTC	CASSPEGLAGVNEQFF
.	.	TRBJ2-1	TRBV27	TGTGCCAGCAGTTCGGGTCGACTAAGTCCCTACAATGAGCAGTTCTTC	CASSSGRLSPYNEQFF
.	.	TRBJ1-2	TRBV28	TGTGCCAGCAGTTCCCTGGACAGACAGTTAGTGACTAACTATGGCTACACCTTC	CASSSLDRQLVTNYGYTF
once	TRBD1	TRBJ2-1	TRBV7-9	TGTGCCAGCAGCCTTGGGACAGGGTACAATGAGCAGTTCTTC	CASSLGTGYNEQFF
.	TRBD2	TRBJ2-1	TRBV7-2	TGTGCCAGCAGCTTTGTCCTTCCGGGGGGCTCCTACAATGAGCAGTTCTTC	CASSFVLPGGSYNEQFF
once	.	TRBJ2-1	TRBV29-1	TGCAGCGTCAGACCGGGACAAATATTCAATGAGCAGTTCTTC	CSVRPGQIFNEQFF
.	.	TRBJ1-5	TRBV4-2	TGTGCCAGCAGCCAAGAATCTAATAATCAGCCCCAGCATTTT	CASSQESNNQPQHF
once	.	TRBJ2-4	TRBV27	TGTGCCAGCAGTGCCGGGAGAAGGCGAAACATTCAGTACTTC	CASSAGRRRNIQYF
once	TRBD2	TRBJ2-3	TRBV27	TGTGCCAGCAGTATATATGCGGGAGGGAGCGGCACAGATACGCAGTATTTT	CASSIYAGGSGTDTQYF
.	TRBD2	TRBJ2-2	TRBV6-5	TGTGCCAGCAGTTACGGGGGCGGGGGGACCACCGGGGAGCTGTTTTTT	CASSYGGGGTTGELFF
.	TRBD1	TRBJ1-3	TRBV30	TGTGCCTGGAGCGAGAGGCGTGGGACAGGTCTTTCTGGAAACACCATATATTTT	CAWSERRGTGLSGNTIYF
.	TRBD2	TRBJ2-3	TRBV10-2	TGCGCCAGCGCCTCCGGGGAGCGGGGGGGCCGGTGGACAGATACGCAGTATTTT	CASASGERGGRWTDTQYF
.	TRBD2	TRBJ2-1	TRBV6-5	TGTGCCAGCAGTTACTCGCTAGCGGGAGGATACAATGAGCAGTTCTTC	CASSYSLAGGYNEQFF
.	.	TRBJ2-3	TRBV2	TGTGCCAGCAGTCACAAGCGGAGCACAGATACGCAGTATTTT	CASSHKRSTDTQYF
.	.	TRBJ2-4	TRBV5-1	TGCGCCAGCAGCCTGGACTACGTGGCGTGGCCCAAAAACATTCAGTACTTC	CASSLDYVAWPKNIQYF
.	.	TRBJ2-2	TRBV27	TGTGCCAGCAGTCCCCTCAGGGTCACCGGGGAGCTGTTTTTT	CASSPLRVTGELFF
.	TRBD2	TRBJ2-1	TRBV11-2	TGTGCCAGCAGCTTACCAGGACTAGCGGCCTCCTACAATGAGCAGTTCTTC	CASSLPGLAASYNEQFF
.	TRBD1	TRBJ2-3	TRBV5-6	TGTGCCAGCAGACCTGGGACAGGGGGCAGAGATACGCAGTATTTT	CASRPGTGGRDTQYF
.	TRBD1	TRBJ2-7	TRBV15	TGTGCCACCAGCAGTGACAGGGAGATCTACGAGCAGTACTTC	CATSSDREIYEQYF
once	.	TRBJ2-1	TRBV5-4	TGTGCCAGCAGCTTGGGTGCGCGTGAGCAGTTCTTC	CASSLGAREQFF
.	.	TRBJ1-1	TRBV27	TGTGCCAGCAGCCCGGGGGGGGTTACTTTCTTT	CASSPGGVTFF
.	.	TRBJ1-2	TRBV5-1	TGCGCCAGCGGTTCGGGGAGCTATGGCTACACCTTC	CASGSGSYGYTF
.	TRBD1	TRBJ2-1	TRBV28	TGTGCCAGCAGACAGACAGGGTCGAAACCCAATGAGCAGTTCTTC	CASRQTGSKPNEQFF
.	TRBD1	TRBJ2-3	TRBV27	TGTGCCAGCAGTTCCTACCGGGACAGGAGGGTGAATACGCAGTATTTT	CASSSYRDRRVNTQYF
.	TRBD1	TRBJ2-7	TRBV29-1	TGCAGCGTCCGGGACAGGGACGAGCAGTACTTC	CSVRDRDEQYF
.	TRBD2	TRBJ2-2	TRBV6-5	TGTGCCAGCAGTTACTCGGCGGGGGGGAACACCGGGGAGCTGTTTTTT	CASSYSAGGNTGELFF
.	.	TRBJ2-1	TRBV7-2	TGTGCCAGCAGCTTAGCGTCTAAGATCAATGAGCAGTTCTTC	CASSLASKINEQFF
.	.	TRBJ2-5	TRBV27	TGTGCCAGCAGTCCCGGGACAATACAAGAGACCCAGTACTTC	CASSPGTIQETQYF
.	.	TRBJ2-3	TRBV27	TGTGCCAGCAGTTTACGCAACGGGGGCACAGATACGCAGTATTTT	CASSLRNGGTDTQYF
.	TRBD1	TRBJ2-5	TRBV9	TGTGCCAGCAGCGTAGGTGGGAGACAGGGCCCCCGGGAGACCCAGTACTTC	CASSVGGRQGPRETQYF